This T cell receptor (beta chain) was retrieved from a study of blood T cell repertoires in COVID-19. V shed 7 bases and J shed 6 bases, with 21 bases lying between them. Germline V gives CDR1 SQVTM, CDR2 ANQGSEA. There are 15 residues in the CDR3. Only one count was recorded for this clone. Assay: immunoSEQ multiplex PCR; the TCRdb copy retains only in-frame clones and omits some. There are over 85,000 clones in the sample; 91% occur only once, and around 4% lies in the top ten. Sequencing was performed on peripheral blood. The gene calls are TRBV29-1 and TRBJ2-2; D is perhaps TRBD1 (8 bases). The receptor was derived from a man aged 18-30 years with acute or convalescent COVID-19. This chain's CDR3 is CSAGGQGAIPGELFF. The CDR3 region has the DNA TGCAGCGCGGGGGGCCAGGGGGCCATCCCCGGGGAGCTGTTTTTT.